These 29 T cell receptor beta chains share one sample of origin, sequenced in a study of CD8 T cells in ankylosing spondylitis. TCRdb fed the 5' RACE reads into MiXCR, producing one record per CDR3 protein. The profile shows about 160,000 distinct CDR3 sequences, around 16% of them singletons. Sequencing was done on a sample of blood, either unsorted or a sorted T cell fraction (not recorded which). These receptors were obtained from a male donor with ankylosing spondylitis or in good health (not recorded which).

V and J are TRBV15 and TRBJ1-2; no definite D call. Between the trimmed V and J ends, which lost 0 bases and 10 bases, there was a span of 12 bases. The germline V gene has CDR1 LNHNV and CDR2 YYDKDF (reference sequence). This CDR3 is built from 13 residues. CDR3 residues: CATSRDISGAYTF. In DNA form, the CDR3 reads TGTGCCACCAGCAGAGATATTTCAGGCGCCTACACCTTC.

This clonotype was seen a few times. The J gene is TRBJ1-4, the V gene TRBV5-1, with TRBD1 matching 7 bases. Trimming cost V 4 bases and J 0 bases; bases outside gene matches: 6. Germline V gene data show CDR1 as SGHRS and CDR2 as YFSETQ. The CDR3 is 16 residues long. The CDR3 DNA reads TGCGCCAGCAGCAAGGGGGCACCTCCAACTAATGAAAAACTGTTTTTT. This codes for CASSKGAPPTNEKLFF.

Only a few counts were recorded for this clonotype. The rearrangement links TRBV29-1 to TRBJ2-2; D perhaps matches TRBD2 (5 bases). CDR1 SQVTM and CDR2 ANQGSEA come from the germline V gene. The CDR3 covers 14 residues. Trimming shortened V by 4 bases and J by 6 bases, and 15 bases separated the two germline ends. CDR3 loop: CSVGLGIGAGELFF. The CDR3 nucleotides read TGCAGCGTTGGGCTCGGGATAGGAGCCGGGGAGCTGTTTTTT.

This clonotype showed up many times. J is TRBJ2-2 and V is TRBV5-1, with TRBD1 matching 9 bases. The CDR3 contains 15 residues. Trimming cost V 7 bases and J 5 bases; bases outside gene matches: 9. CDR1 and CDR2 (germline): SGHRS, YFSETQ. This CDR3 reads CASQRDRVNTGELFF. CDR3 in DNA: TGCGCCAGCCAGCGGGACAGGGTTAATACCGGGGAGCTGTTTTTT.

V is TRBV29-1 and J is TRBJ2-7; D might be TRBD2 (5 bases). Trimming left V 7 bases short and J 6 bases short, with 7 bases between. The germline V gene has CDR1 SQVTM and CDR2 ANQGSEA. The CDR3 is 9 residues long. CDR3 coding DNA: TGCAGCGCGGAGGTCGAGCAGTACTTC. This translates into CSAEVEQYF.

This clonotype was counted ten times or more. This chain links TRBV20-1 with TRBJ2-4, with TRBD2 as a possible D gene (5 bases). Germline lookup yields CDR1 DFQATT and CDR2 SNEGSKA (reference sequence). V lost 2 bases and J lost 10, with 24 bases in between. The CDR3 has 16 amino acids. The CDR3, as DNA: TGCAGTGCTAGAAGGGAGCAGAATCTCCTCCTGAGGATTCAGTACTTC. Protein sequence: CSARREQNLLLRIQYF.

This clonotype was counted many times. The V and J genes are TRBV20-1 and TRBJ1-1, with D tentatively TRBD1 (5 bases). V was cut by 2 bases and J by 6 bases, with 19 bases left in between. CDR1 DFQATT and CDR2 SNEGSKA come from the germline V gene (reference sequence). The CDR3 is made up of 15 amino acids. DNA of the CDR3: TGCAGTGCTAGATTTACAGGTCGAGGTCGCGCTGAAGCTTTCTTT. This translates into CSARFTGRGRAEAFF.

The chain joins TRBV2 to TRBJ2-1; D is unresolved. The V gene's germline CDR1 is SNHLY and CDR2 FYNNEI. V was clipped by 4 bases and J by 7 bases, with 8 bases between them. CDR3 length: 12 residues. Written as DNA, the CDR3 is TGTGCCAGCAGTGCGAGGCATAATGAGCAGTTCTTC. Its protein product is CASSARHNEQFF.

This clonotype was counted at least ten times. V usage is TRBV12-3 or TRBV12-4 and J usage is TRBJ2-5; 10 nucleotides line up with TRBD2. V gave up 5 bases and J gave up 2 bases; unmatched junction bases: 8. This CDR3 has 16 residues. The CDR3 spells CASSTRLAGRQETQYF. DNA of the CDR3: TGTGCCAGCAGTACCAGACTAGCGGGCCGGCAAGAGACCCAGTACTTC.

A few counts support this clonotype. The chain uses TRBV2 and TRBJ2-1; the match to TRBD2 covers 7 bases. The V gene's germline CDR1 is SNHLY and CDR2 FYNNEI. V lost 6 bases, J lost 6 bases, and 8 bases stayed unmatched. The CDR3 is 14 amino acids. The CDR3 DNA reads as TGTGCCAGCAGGGGGGGGAGTTCCCTCAATGAGCAGTTCTTC. This translates into CASRGGSSLNEQFF.

As concerns this clonotype: A much larger clone is a single base away; this may be a read error. The J gene is TRBJ2-3, the V gene TRBV20-1; 9 bases line up with TRBD2. The germline CDR1 and CDR2 sequences are DFQATT and SNEGSKA (reference sequence). The CDR3 runs 16 residues. CDR3 amino acids: CCAPGGSGSLTDTQYF. DNA of the CDR3: TGCTGTGCCCCTGGGGGTAGCGGGAGCCTCACAGATACGCAGTATTTT.

This clonotype appeared a few times. The chain has TRBV11-2 and TRBJ1-1; perhaps TRBD1 as D (6 bases). The CDR3 runs to 15 residues. CDR1 and CDR2 (germline): SGHAT, FQNNGV. V dropped 1 base and J dropped 0 bases, with 9 bases sitting between them. The CDR3 bases are TGTGCCAGCAGCTTAGGCTGGGACATGAACACTGAAGCTTTCTTT. This sequence encodes CASSLGWDMNTEAFF.

Ten or more counts support this clonotype. The chain employs TRBV10-1 and TRBJ2-7; 9 nucleotides match TRBD1. The CDR3 contains 13 residues. Germline V gene lookup returns CDR1 WNHNN and CDR2 SYGVQD (reference sequence). Trimming removed 7 bases from V and 5 bases from J; junction bases left unmatched: 6. CDR3 sequence: CASKGQGLHEQYF. The CDR3 DNA follows: TGCGCCAGCAAGGGACAGGGACTCCACGAGCAGTACTTC.

The sample holds many counts of this clonotype. The chain combines TRBV3-1 with TRBJ1-4; a possible D gene is TRBD1 (5 bases). CDR3 length: 12 residues. Trimming shortened V by 8 bases and J by 8 bases, and 12 bases separated the two germline ends. In germline, CDR1 is LGHDT, CDR2 YNNKEL (reference sequence). The CDR3 nucleotides read TGTGCCAGCGAGGGGCTAGGGGAAAAACTGTTTTTT. This encodes CASEGLGEKLFF. Variable domain in full (rest from reference TRBV3-1 and TRBJ1-4): DTAVSQTPKYLVTQMGNDKSIKCEQNLGHDTMYWYKQDSKKFLKIMFSYNNKELIINETVPNRFSPKSPDKAHLNLHINSLELGDSAVYFCASEGLGEKLFFGSGTQLSVL.

The chain uses TRBV18 and TRBJ1-2; the match to TRBD1 covers 10 bases. This CDR3 has 15 amino acids. Germline V gene lookup returns CDR1 KGHSH and CDR2 LQKENI. V was clipped by 3 bases and J by 2 bases; unmatched bases: 3. CDR3 region: CASSPGDRGNYGYTF. CDR3 sequence (DNA): TGTGCCAGCTCACCTGGGGACAGGGGAAACTATGGCTACACCTTC.

This clonotype was seen at least ten times. This chain links TRBV5-1 with TRBJ2-5; 8 nucleotides align to TRBD2. The CDR3 has 15 residues. Germline CDR1 and CDR2: SGHRS and YFSETQ. After removal of 0 bases from V and 5 bases from J, the junction contained 6 bases not matched to a gene. This CDR3 is CASSLEGLDVETQYF. The CDR3 DNA reads TGCGCCAGCAGCTTGGAGGGACTAGATGTGGAGACCCAGTACTTC.

This clonotype was seen many times. The rearrangement uses TRBV2 and TRBJ1-1; D perhaps matches TRBD1 (5 bases). This CDR3 region has 14 residues. Germline CDR1 SNHLY, CDR2 FYNNEI. V was trimmed by 6 bases and J by 0 bases, leaving 11 bases between them. The CDR3 DNA reads as TGTGCCAGCAGGGGGGACGGTTTGAACACTGAAGCTTTCTTT. It is translated as CASRGDGLNTEAFF.

This clonotype was seen only a few times. This chain joins TRBV3-1 and TRBJ1-5, with a weak D call TRBD1 (5 bases). CDR3 length: 13 residues. V dropped 1 base and J dropped 11 bases, with 12 bases sitting between them. Looked up from germline, CDR1 is LGHDT and CDR2 is YNNKEL (reference sequence). CDR3: CASSQAQGWAQHF. CDR3 DNA sequence: TGTGCCAGCAGCCAAGCCCAGGGCTGGGCCCAGCATTTT. Together with reference TRBV3-1 and TRBJ1-5, the CDR3 gives the full variable domain: DTAVSQTPKYLVTQMGNDKSIKCEQNLGHDTMYWYKQDSKKFLKIMFSYNNKELIINETVPNRFSPKSPDKAHLNLHINSLELGDSAVYFCASSQAQGWAQHFGDGTRLSIL.

This clonotype was counted only a few times. The chain has TRBV20-1 and TRBJ1-2; D might be TRBD1 (6 bases). Germline CDR1 reads DFQATT; CDR2 reads SNEGSKA (reference sequence). The CDR3 extends over 14 amino acids. Trimming took off 0 bases at V and 5 bases at J, with 13 bases between the two ends. CDR3 nucleotide sequence: TGCAGTGCTAGAGATGCGAGGGGGGGATATGGCTACACCTTC. Protein product: CSARDARGGYGYTF.

This clonotype was observed at least ten times. This chain connects TRBV5-1 to TRBJ2-3, with D perhaps given as TRBD1 or TRBD2 (5 bases each). In germline, CDR1 is SGHRS, CDR2 YFSETQ. Trimming took 3 bases from V and 1 from J, leaving 12 bases between them. This CDR3 has 15 amino acids. The DNA for the CDR3 is TGCGCCAGCAGCTCGGTTCAGGGAGGCACAGATACGCAGTATTTT. Its translation: CASSSVQGGTDTQYF.

There are a few counts of this clonotype. The rearrangement uses TRBV10-3 and TRBJ1-1; unclear D gene. The ends were cut back, 3 bases at V and 2 bases at J, with 10 bases in the middle. The CDR3 contains 14 residues. The germline gives CDR1 ENHRY, CDR2 SYGVKD. CDR3 residues: CAISEVSENTEAFF. The CDR3, as DNA: TGTGCCATCAGTGAAGTTTCAGAAAACACTGAAGCTTTCTTT.

This clonotype was detected ten times or more. The chain couples TRBV12-3 or TRBV12-4 to TRBJ2-1; 7 bases are shared with TRBD2. This CDR3 comprises 14 residues. V lost 7 bases and J lost 3; bases outside the gene matches: 6. CDR3 protein: CASKGREYYNEQFF. CDR3 nucleotide sequence: TGTGCCAGCAAAGGGCGGGAGTACTACAATGAGCAGTTCTTC.

This clonotype was seen at least ten times. The chain links TRBV13 to TRBJ2-2; TRBD2 might be the D (5 bases). The germline V and J ends were trimmed by 5 bases and 4 bases, with 17 bases remaining between them. Germline loops: CDR1 PRHDT, CDR2 FYEKMQ (reference sequence). There are 16 residues in the CDR3. In DNA, the CDR3 is TGTGCCAGCAGCAACATGGGAGCGGTAGGCACCGGGGAGCTGTTTTTT. Encoded protein: CASSNMGAVGTGELFF.

Here the CDR3 reads CASSDDQRDTQYF. CDR3 DNA: TGCGCCAGCAGCGATGACCAACGCGATACGCAGTATTTT. This chain uses TRBV5-1 with TRBJ2-3, with no clear D. The CDR3 totals 13 residues. V gave up 4 bases and J gave up 6 bases, with 12 bases separating them. Germline V lookup: CDR1 SGHRS, CDR2 YFSETQ.

The rearrangement joins TRBV10-3 to TRBJ2-1, with 9 bases that match TRBD2. CDR1 is ENHRY and CDR2 is SYGVKD in the germline V gene. Unmatched junction bases numbered 7, after V lost 4 bases and J lost 12 bases. The CDR3 spans 13 residues. The CDR3 region has the DNA TGTGCCATCAGTGGCCAGCGGGAGGATGCGCAGTTCTTC. Translated: CAISGQREDAQFF.

This clonotype has just a few counts. This chain joins TRBV20-1 and TRBJ2-7; 9 nucleotides line up with TRBD2. Trimming at V came to 6 bases and at J to 2 bases, leaving 5 bases not matched to a gene. This CDR3 region has 13 residues. Per germline, CDR1 DFQATT and CDR2 SNEGSKA (reference sequence). Here the CDR3 DNA reads TGCAGTGCCACTTTAGCGGGGGCCTACGAGCAGTACTTC. Amino acid sequence: CSATLAGAYEQYF.

In regard to this clonotype: This may be a read error: a much more frequent sequence differs by one nucleotide. V gene TRBV3-1 combines with J gene TRBJ2-4; the D gene could be TRBD1 or TRBD2 (5 bases each). Germline lookup yields CDR1 LGHDT and CDR2 YNNKEL (reference sequence). V lost 0 bases and J 9 bases, leaving 18 bases between the germline ends. This CDR3 is built from 16 residues. CDR3 in amino acids: CASSQETTADGTIQYF. The CDR3 region has the DNA TGTGCCAGCAGCCAAGAGACGACGGCTGATGGGACCATTCAGTACTTC.

A few counts support this clonotype. The rearrangement links TRBV14 to TRBJ2-1; 8 nucleotides align to TRBD2. Losses at the gene ends were 2 bases for V and 6 bases for J; bases not matched to a gene: 6. The CDR3 consists of 15 residues. The germline V gene has CDR1 SGHDN and CDR2 FVKESK. In DNA, the CDR3 is TGTGCCAGCAGCCAACCGGGACTAGGGCTCAATGAGCAGTTCTTC. Its translation is CASSQPGLGLNEQFF.

This clonotype showed up many times. This chain connects TRBV5-5 to TRBJ2-7; 11 positions match TRBD2. In germline, CDR1 is SGHKS, CDR2 YYEKEE (reference sequence). Trimming cost V 4 bases and J 1 base; bases outside gene matches: 7. CDR3 length: 16 residues. The CDR3 reads CASSRLAGGISYEQYF. Here the CDR3 DNA reads TGTGCCAGCAGCAGGCTAGCGGGAGGTATTTCCTACGAGCAGTACTTC. The variable domain in full, completed from reference TRBV5-5 and TRBJ2-7, reads DAGVTQSPTHLIKTRGQQVTLRCSPISGHKSVSWYQQVLGQGPQFIFQYYEKEERGRGNFPDRFSARQFPNYSSELNVNALLLGDSALYLCASSRLAGGISYEQYFGPGTRLTVT.